This entry lists 14 T cell receptor beta chains sequenced from one sample in a study of CD8 T cells in Susac syndrome. RNA was extracted with the RNeasy kit, and a quantity of roughly 0.45 to 1 ug was reverse transcribed using random hexamers. TCRdb passed the immunoSEQ multiplex PCR reads through MiXCR, listing each CDR3 protein once. The top ten clones hold around 0.092% of a sample with approximately 190,000 distinct CDR3 sequences, approximately 96% of them seen once. The sequenced material came from CD4+ T cells from PBMCs. The receptors stem from a human donor with Susac syndrome.

The J gene is TRBJ1-2, the V gene TRBV27; D possibly corresponds to TRBD1 (5 bases). The germline CDR1 and CDR2 sequences are MNHEY and SMNVEV (reference sequence). This CDR3 spans 14 amino acids. Deletions cut 3 bases from V and 8 bases from J, with 16 bases between. CDR3 loop: CASSLGGASGGYTF. The CDR3 DNA follows: TGTGCCAGCAGTTTGGGAGGGGCCTCGGGCGGCTACACCTTC.

The J gene is TRBJ2-5, the V gene TRBV6-2 or TRBV6-3; TRBD2 matches 8 bases. With 7 bases clipped from V and 2 bases from J, the junction kept 12 bases outside the gene matches. Germline lookup yields CDR1 MNHEY and CDR2 SVGEGT. The CDR3 covers 16 residues. The CDR3 here is CASNLSGGRLQETQYF. In DNA form, the CDR3 reads TGTGCCAGCAACCTCTCGGGGGGGCGGCTTCAAGAGACCCAGTACTTC.

This clonotype was observed once. The chain joins TRBV5-1 to TRBJ2-1, with 8 positions matching TRBD1. V lost 0 bases and J lost 10; bases outside the gene matches: 6. The germline V gene encodes CDR1 SGHRS and CDR2 YFSETQ. This CDR3 has 14 residues. The CDR3 coding sequence is TGCGCCAGCAGCTTGGGTCAGGGGGCAGGGGAGCAGTTCTTC. Translating gives CASSLGQGAGEQFF.

The chain carries TRBV6-5 and TRBJ2-7, with TRBD2 matching 7 bases. Losses at the gene ends were 6 bases for V and 0 bases for J; bases not matched to a gene: 2. The CDR3 consists of 13 residues. Germline V lookup: CDR1 MNHEY, CDR2 SVGAGI. The CDR3: CASRGTNSYEQYF. CDR3 in DNA: TGTGCCAGCAGGGGGACTAACTCCTACGAGCAGTACTTC.

The rearrangement uses TRBV20-1 and TRBJ2-5, with D possibly being TRBD1 (6 bases). This CDR3 has 15 amino acids. V lost 3 bases, J lost 5 bases, and 19 bases lay in between. The germline gives CDR1 DFQATT, CDR2 SNEGSKA (reference sequence). The CDR3 sequence is CSASDGTQLLETQYF. DNA of the CDR3: TGCAGTGCTAGCGACGGGACACAGCTTCTGGAGACCCAGTACTTC.

CDR3 in amino acids: CASSQDWSNYGYTF. CDR3 in DNA: TGCGCCAGCAGCCAAGATTGGAGTAACTATGGCTACACCTTC. The chain is built from TRBV4-3 and TRBJ1-2; D not certain. V dropped 0 bases and J dropped 1 base, with 6 bases sitting between them. Per the germline V gene, CDR1 is LGHNA and CDR2 is YSLEER. This CDR3 spans 14 amino acids.

The rearrangement joins TRBV29-1 to TRBJ1-2; no firm D call. Germline values: CDR1 SQVTM, CDR2 ANQGSEA. V gave up 4 bases and J gave up 3 bases, with 6 bases separating them. The CDR3 is 11 residues long. The CDR3 loop is CSVGGYYGYTF. The CDR3 DNA follows: TGCAGCGTTGGAGGGTACTATGGCTACACCTTC.

This chain joins TRBV7-8 and TRBJ2-1, with D maybe TRBD2 (6 bases). V shed 8 bases and J shed 9 bases, with 14 bases lying between them. Germline V gene sequence: CDR1 SGHVS, CDR2 FQNEAQ. CDR3 length: 12 residues. The CDR3 protein is CASGRGSVEQFF. Written as DNA, the CDR3 is TGTGCCAGCGGGCGGGGCTCGGTTGAGCAGTTCTTC.

V and J are TRBV2 and TRBJ2-5, with 10 positions matching TRBD1. CDR1 and CDR2 from the germline V gene are SNHLY and FYNNEI. After removal of 5 bases from V and 5 bases from J, the junction contained 5 bases not matched to a gene. CDR3 length equals 14 residues. Here the CDR3 reads CASSRQGAEETQYF. In nucleotides, the CDR3 is TGTGCCAGCAGTCGACAGGGGGCGGAGGAGACCCAGTACTTC. The variable domain in full, with the rest retrieved from reference TRBV2 and TRBJ2-5, is EPEVTQTPSHQVTQMGQEVILRCVPISNHLYFYWYRQILGQKVEFLVSFYNNEISEKSEIFDDQFSVERPDGSNFTLKIRSTKLEDSAMYFCASSRQGAEETQYFGPGTRLLVL.

This clonotype was seen a handful of times. The rearrangement uses TRBV7-3 and TRBJ2-1, with 16 bases lining up with TRBD2. CDR1 is SGHTA, CDR2 FQGTGA, per germline. The ends lost 1 base at V and 4 bases at J; junction bases unmatched: 4. The CDR3 has 18 amino acids. Here the CDR3 DNA reads TGTGCCAGCAGCTTAAGGGGGACTAGCGGGGGGGCTTACAATGAGCAGTTCTTC. This encodes CASSLRGTSGGAYNEQFF. Looking up the rest from reference TRBV7-3 and TRBJ2-1 gives the full variable domain: GAGVSQTPSNKVTEKGKYVELRCDPISGHTALYWYRQSLGQGPEFLIYFQGTGAADDSGLPNDRFFAVRPEGSVSTLKIQRTERGDSAVYLCASSLRGTSGGAYNEQFFGPGTRLTVL.

The chain recombines TRBV30 with TRBJ1-1, with TRBD1 as a possible D gene (5 bases). Trimming removed 1 base from V and 6 bases from J, with 12 bases in between. This CDR3 region has 13 residues. Germline values: CDR1 GTSNPN, CDR2 SVGIG (reference sequence). The CDR3: CAWSASGGAEAFF. Written as DNA, the CDR3 is TGTGCCTGGAGTGCCAGTGGGGGGGCTGAAGCTTTCTTT. The entire variable domain, with the rest obtained from reference TRBV30 and TRBJ1-1, is as follows: SQTIHQWPATLVQPVGSPLSLECTVEGTSNPNLYWYRQAAGRGLQLLFYSVGIGQISSEVPQNLSASRPQDRQFILSSKKLLLSDSGFYLCAWSASGGAEAFFGQGTRLTVV.

This chain joins TRBV11-2 and TRBJ2-3; TRBD2 agrees at 7 bases. Unmatched junction bases numbered 9, after V lost 3 bases and J lost 0 bases. The length of the CDR3 is 17 residues. Germline CDR1 SGHAT, CDR2 FQNNGV. The CDR3 spells CASSLGLAAASTDTQYF. CDR3 sequence (DNA): TGTGCCAGCAGCTTGGGGCTAGCGGCCGCTAGCACAGATACGCAGTATTTT.

This clonotype was seen just once. The chain employs TRBV18 and TRBJ1-2; D is perhaps TRBD1 (5 bases). Germline V lookup: CDR1 KGHSH, CDR2 LQKENI. CDR3 length: 16 amino acids. V shed 2 bases and J shed 8 bases, with 21 bases lying between them. The chain's CDR3 is CASSPSTGTPKGGYTF. Here the CDR3 DNA reads TGTGCCAGCTCACCATCCACCGGGACCCCGAAAGGCGGCTACACCTTC.

The chain is built from TRBV11-2 and TRBJ1-5; no clear D gene. Germline V lookup: CDR1 SGHAT, CDR2 FQNNGV. V shed 5 bases and J shed 4 bases, with 9 bases lying between them. CDR3 length: 13 amino acids. CDR3 sequence: CASSPGPNQPQHF. For the CDR3, the DNA is TGTGCCAGCAGCCCTGGTCCTAATCAGCCCCAGCATTTT.